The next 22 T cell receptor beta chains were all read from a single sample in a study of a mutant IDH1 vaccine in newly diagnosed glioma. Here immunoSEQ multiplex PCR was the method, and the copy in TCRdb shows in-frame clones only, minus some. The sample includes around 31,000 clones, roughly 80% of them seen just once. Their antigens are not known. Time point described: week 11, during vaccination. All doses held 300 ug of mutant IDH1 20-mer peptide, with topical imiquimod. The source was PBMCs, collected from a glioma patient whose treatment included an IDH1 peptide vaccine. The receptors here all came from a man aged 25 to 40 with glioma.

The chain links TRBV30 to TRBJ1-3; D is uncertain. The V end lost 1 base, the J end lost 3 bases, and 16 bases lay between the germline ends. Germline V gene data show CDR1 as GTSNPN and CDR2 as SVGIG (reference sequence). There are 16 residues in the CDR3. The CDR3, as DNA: TGTGCCTGGAGTGCCTCACTGTCGATGTATGGAAACACCATATATTTT. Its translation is CAWSASLSMYGNTIYF. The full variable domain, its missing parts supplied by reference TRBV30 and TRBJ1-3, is SQTIHQWPATLVQPVGSPLSLECTVEGTSNPNLYWYRQAAGRGLQLLFYSVGIGQISSEVPQNLSASRPQDRQFILSSKKLLLSDSGFYLCAWSASLSMYGNTIYFGEGSWLTVV.

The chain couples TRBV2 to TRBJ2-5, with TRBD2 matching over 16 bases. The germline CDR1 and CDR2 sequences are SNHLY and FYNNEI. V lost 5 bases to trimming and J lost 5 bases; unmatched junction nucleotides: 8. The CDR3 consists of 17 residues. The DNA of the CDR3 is TGTGCCAGCAGTACCGGGACTAGCGGGGGGGCTGGGGAGACCCAGTACTTC. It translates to CASSTGTSGGAGETQYF.

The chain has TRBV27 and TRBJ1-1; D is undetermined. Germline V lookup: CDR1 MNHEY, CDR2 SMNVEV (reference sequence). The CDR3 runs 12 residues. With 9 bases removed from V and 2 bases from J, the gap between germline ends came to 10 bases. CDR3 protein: CASSAGNTEAFF. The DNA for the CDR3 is TGTGCCAGTTCTGCCGGAAACACTGAAGCTTTCTTT.

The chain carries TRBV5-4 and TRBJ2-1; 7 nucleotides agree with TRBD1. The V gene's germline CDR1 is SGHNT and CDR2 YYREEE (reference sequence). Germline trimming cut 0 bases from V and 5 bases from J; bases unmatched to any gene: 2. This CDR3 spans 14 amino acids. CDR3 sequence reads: CASSLVGGNNEQFF. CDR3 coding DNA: TGTGCCAGCAGCTTGGTAGGGGGCAACAATGAGCAGTTCTTC.

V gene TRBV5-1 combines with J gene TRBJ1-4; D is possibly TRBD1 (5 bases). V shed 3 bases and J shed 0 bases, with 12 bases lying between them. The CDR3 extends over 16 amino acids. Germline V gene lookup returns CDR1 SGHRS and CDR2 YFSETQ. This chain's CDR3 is CASSYAGGTTNEKLFF. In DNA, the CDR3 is TGCGCCAGCAGCTATGCTGGGGGGACAACTAATGAAAAACTGTTTTTT. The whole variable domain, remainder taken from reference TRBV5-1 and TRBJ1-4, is KAGVTQTPRYLIKTRGQQVTLSCSPISGHRSVSWYQQTPGQGLQFLFEYFSETQRNKGNFPGRFSGRQFSNSRSEMNVSTLELGDSALYLCASSYAGGTTNEKLFFGSGTQLSVL.

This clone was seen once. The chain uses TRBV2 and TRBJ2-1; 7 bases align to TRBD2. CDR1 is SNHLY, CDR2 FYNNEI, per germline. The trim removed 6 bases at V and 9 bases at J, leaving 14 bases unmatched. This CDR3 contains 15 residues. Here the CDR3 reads CASSRPSGTGGEQFF. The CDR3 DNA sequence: TGTGCCAGCAGCCGCCCCAGCGGGACCGGGGGTGAGCAGTTCTTC.

The DNA of the CDR3 is TGTGCCAGCAGCTTAGCAATGTCCACCGGGGAGCTGTTTTTT. It specifies CASSLAMSTGELFF. This chain uses TRBV7-7 with TRBJ2-2; D unclear. CDR1 SSHAT and CDR2 FNYEAQ come from the germline V gene (reference sequence). Trimming took 0 bases from V and 4 from J, leaving 6 bases between them. This CDR3 has 14 amino acids.

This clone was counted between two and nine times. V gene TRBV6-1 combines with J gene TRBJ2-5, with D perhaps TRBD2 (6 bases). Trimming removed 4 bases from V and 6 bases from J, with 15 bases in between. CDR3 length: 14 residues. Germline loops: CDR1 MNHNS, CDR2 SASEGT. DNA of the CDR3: TGTGCCAGCAGTGGGACGACTAGTGGAAAGACCCAGTACTTC. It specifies CASSGTTSGKTQYF.

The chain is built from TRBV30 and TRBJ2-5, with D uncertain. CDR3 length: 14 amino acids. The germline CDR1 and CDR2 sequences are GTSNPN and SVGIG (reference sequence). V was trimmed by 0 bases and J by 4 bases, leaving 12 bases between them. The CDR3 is CAWSVHIEGETQYF. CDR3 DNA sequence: TGTGCCTGGAGTGTACACATCGAAGGAGAGACCCAGTACTTC.

CDR3 in amino acids: CASSFQIGDGYGYTF. Written as DNA, the CDR3 is TGTGCCAGCAGTTTTCAAATAGGGGATGGCTATGGCTACACCTTC. The chain couples TRBV2 to TRBJ1-2, with D perhaps TRBD1 (5 bases). Germline V gene sequence: CDR1 SNHLY, CDR2 FYNNEI. The V and J ends lost 5 bases and 4 bases respectively, with 17 bases between them. CDR3 size: 15 residues.

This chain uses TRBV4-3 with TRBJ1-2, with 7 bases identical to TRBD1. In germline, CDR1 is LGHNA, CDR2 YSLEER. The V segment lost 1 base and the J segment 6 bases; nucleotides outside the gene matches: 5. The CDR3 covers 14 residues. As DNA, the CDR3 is TGCGCCAGCAGCCAAGTCAGGGGGGGGGATGGCTACACCTTC. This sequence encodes CASSQVRGGDGYTF.

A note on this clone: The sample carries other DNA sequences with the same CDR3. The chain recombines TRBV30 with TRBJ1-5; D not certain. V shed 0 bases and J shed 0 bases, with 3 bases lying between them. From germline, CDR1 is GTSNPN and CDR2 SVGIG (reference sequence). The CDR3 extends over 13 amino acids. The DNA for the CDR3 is TGTGCCTGGAGTGTGGATAGCAATCAGCCCCAGCATTTT. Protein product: CAWSVDSNQPQHF.

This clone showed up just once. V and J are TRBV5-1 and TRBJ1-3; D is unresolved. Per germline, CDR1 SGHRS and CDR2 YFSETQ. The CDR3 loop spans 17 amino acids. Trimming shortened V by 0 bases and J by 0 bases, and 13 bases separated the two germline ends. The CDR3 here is CASSLVPAESSGNTIYF. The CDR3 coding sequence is TGCGCCAGCAGCTTGGTGCCAGCTGAGAGCTCTGGAAACACCATATATTTT.

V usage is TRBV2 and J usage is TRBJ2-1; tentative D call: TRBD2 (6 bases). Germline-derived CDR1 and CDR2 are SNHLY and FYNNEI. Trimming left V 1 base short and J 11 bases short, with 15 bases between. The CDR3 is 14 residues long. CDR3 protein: CASSEGGDLPKQFF. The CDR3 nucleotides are TGTGCCAGCAGTGAAGGCGGGGACTTACCTAAGCAGTTCTTC.

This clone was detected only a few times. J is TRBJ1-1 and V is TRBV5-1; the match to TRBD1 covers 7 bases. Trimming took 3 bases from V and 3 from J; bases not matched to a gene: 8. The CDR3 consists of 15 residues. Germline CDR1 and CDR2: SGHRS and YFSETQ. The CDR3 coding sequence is TGCGCCAGCAGCTCTGACAGGGTCGGGGACACTGAAGCTTTCTTT. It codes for CASSSDRVGDTEAFF.

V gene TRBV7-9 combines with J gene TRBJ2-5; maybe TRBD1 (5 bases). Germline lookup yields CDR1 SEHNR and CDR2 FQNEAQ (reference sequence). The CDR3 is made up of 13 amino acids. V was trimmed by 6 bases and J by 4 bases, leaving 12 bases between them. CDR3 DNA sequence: TGTGCCAGCAGGGGCGACAGCAGAGAGACCCAGTACTTC. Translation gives CASRGDSRETQYF.

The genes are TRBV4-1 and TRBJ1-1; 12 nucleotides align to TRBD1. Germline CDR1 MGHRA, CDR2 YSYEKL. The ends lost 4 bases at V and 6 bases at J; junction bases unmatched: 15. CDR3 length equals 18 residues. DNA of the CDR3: TGCGCCAGCAGCCTCCCCCGGGACAGGGGGCCGCGCCTCTCTGAAGCTTTCTTT. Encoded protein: CASSLPRDRGPRLSEAFF.

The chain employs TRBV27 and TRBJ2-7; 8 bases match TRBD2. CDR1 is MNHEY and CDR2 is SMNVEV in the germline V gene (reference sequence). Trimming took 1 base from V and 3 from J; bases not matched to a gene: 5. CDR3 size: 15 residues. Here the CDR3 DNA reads TGTGCCAGCAGTTTATATCGGGGACTAGGCTACGAGCAGTACTTC. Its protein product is CASSLYRGLGYEQYF.

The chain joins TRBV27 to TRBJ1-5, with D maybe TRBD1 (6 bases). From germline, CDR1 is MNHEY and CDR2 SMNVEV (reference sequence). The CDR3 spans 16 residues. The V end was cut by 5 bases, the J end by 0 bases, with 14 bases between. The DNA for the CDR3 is TGTGCCAGCAGTATCCGGGACACCTATAGCAATCAGCCCCAGCATTTT. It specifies CASSIRDTYSNQPQHF.

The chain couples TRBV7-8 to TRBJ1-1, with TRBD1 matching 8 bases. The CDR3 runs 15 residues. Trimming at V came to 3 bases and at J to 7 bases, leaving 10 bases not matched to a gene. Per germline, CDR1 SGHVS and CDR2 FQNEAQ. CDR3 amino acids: CASSFGTGVYGEAFF. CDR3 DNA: TGTGCCAGCAGCTTCGGGACAGGCGTTTATGGTGAAGCTTTCTTT.

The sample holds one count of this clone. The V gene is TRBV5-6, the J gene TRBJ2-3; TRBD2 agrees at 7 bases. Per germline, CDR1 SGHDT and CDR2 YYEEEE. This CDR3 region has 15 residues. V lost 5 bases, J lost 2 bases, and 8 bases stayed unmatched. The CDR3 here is CASRWRGGNTDTQYF. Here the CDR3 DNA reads TGTGCCAGCAGATGGCGGGGAGGGAACACAGATACGCAGTATTTT. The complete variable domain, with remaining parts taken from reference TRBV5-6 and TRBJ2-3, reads DAGVTQSPTHLIKTRGQQVTLRCSPKSGHDTVSWYQQALGQGPQFIFQYYEEEERQRGNFPDRFSGHQFPNYSSELNVNALLLGDSALYLCASRWRGGNTDTQYFGPGTRLTVL.

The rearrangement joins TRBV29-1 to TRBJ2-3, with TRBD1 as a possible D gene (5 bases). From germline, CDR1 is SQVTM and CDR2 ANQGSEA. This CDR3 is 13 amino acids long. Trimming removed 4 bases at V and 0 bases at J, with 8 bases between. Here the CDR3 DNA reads TGCAGCGTTGGGCAGGGCAGCACAGATACGCAGTATTTT. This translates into CSVGQGSTDTQYF.